These 7 T cell receptor beta chains share one sample of origin, sequenced in a study of identical twins. From the 5' RACE reads, TCRdb called clonotypes with MiXCR, one entry per CDR3 protein. Of roughly 570,000 distinct CDR3 sequences listed, nearly 10% were seen once; the top ten hold approximately 3.2%. The same sample was also studied in work on yellow fever vaccine responses in identical twins.

The sequenced sample was PBMCs. The receptors shown here come from a woman in her late teens or twenties in good health.

This clonotype was seen ten or more times. The V call is TRBV20-1, the J call TRBJ2-1; 11 nucleotides agree with TRBD2. CDR1 and CDR2 (germline): DFQATT, SNEGSKA (reference sequence). The V gene end was trimmed by 7 bases and the J gene end by 2 bases; junction bases not matched to a gene: 4. The CDR3 is made up of 14 amino acids. For the CDR3, the DNA is TGCAGTGTCGGGACTAGCGGTACCTACAATGAGCAGTTCTTC. It codes for CSVGTSGTYNEQFF.

In its sample, this clonotype was seen a few times. The chain recombines TRBV5-1 with TRBJ2-1; 10 bases are shared with TRBD2. Trimming cost V 5 bases and J 13 bases; bases outside gene matches: 9. Germline CDR1 is SGHRS and CDR2 is YFSETQ. This CDR3 spans 13 amino acids. The CDR3 nucleotides are TGCGCCAGCAGATCAACTAGCGGGGCATCCCAGTTCTTC. Its protein is CASRSTSGASQFF.

This clonotype has only a few counts. V is TRBV18 and J is TRBJ2-1; TRBD2 aligns across 7 bases. CDR1 and CDR2 (germline): KGHSH, LQKENI. V dropped 8 bases and J dropped 5; count of bases not matched to a gene: 3. The CDR3 loop spans 12 amino acids. DNA for the CDR3: TGTGCCAGCGCTCGGGGGGACAATGAGCAGTTCTTC. Translated: CASARGDNEQFF.

This clonotype was found many times. This rearrangement joins TRBV5-6 to TRBJ1-1; D not certain. Germline CDR1 SGHDT, CDR2 YYEEEE. The CDR3 is 13 residues long. V lost 3 bases, J lost 0 bases, and 6 bases lay in between. This CDR3 is CASSSQLNTEAFF. The CDR3 bases are TGTGCCAGCAGCTCTCAGTTGAACACTGAAGCTTTCTTT.

This clonotype was detected a few times. V usage is TRBV18 and J usage is TRBJ1-5; TRBD1 aligns across 10 bases. Per germline, CDR1 KGHSH and CDR2 LQKENI. The CDR3 is 16 amino acids. V lost 3 bases, J lost 4 bases, and 6 bases stayed unmatched. This chain's CDR3 is CASSPDRGKGNQPQHF. The CDR3 coding sequence is TGTGCCAGCTCACCGGACAGGGGGAAGGGTAATCAGCCCCAGCATTTT.

This chain joins TRBV20-1 and TRBJ2-3; 14 positions agree with TRBD2. The germline gives CDR1 DFQATT, CDR2 SNEGSKA (reference sequence). The CDR3 consists of 17 residues. The J segment lost 4 bases and the V segment lost 5 bases, leaving 11 bases of the junction unmatched. CDR3 sequence (DNA): TGCAGTGCTTTCGGACTAGCGGGAGGAATCGGGGCAGATACGCAGTATTTT. It codes for CSAFGLAGGIGADTQYF.

This clonotype was counted only a few times. This chain connects TRBV5-4 to TRBJ2-3; D remains ambiguous. The CDR3 extends over 16 amino acids. The V and J ends lost 2 bases and 3 bases respectively, with 16 bases between them. The germline V gene encodes CDR1 SGHNT and CDR2 YYREEE (reference sequence). The CDR3 coding sequence is TGTGCCAGCAGCTTATTCGTGGGCCCAGGTACAGATACGCAGTATTTT. This translates into CASSLFVGPGTDTQYF.